This record looks at one T cell receptor beta chain sequence and its context. V lost 5 bases to trimming and J lost 0 bases; unmatched junction nucleotides: 6. This CDR3 contains 16 residues. This sample was taken from a study of T-cell reconstitution after alpha-beta-depleted transplantation in children. Construction of the TCRbeta library involved unique molecular identifiers. TCRdb analysed the PCR reads with MiXCR anew, one entry per CDR3 protein. Altogether approximately 210,000 distinct CDR3 sequences are present, roughly 15% being singletons, with the ten largest covering roughly 13%. The specimen comprised PBMCs from the stem cell graft donor, sampled from the stem cell graft. The receptor was isolated from a human donor who donated a stem cell graft to a child with acute lymphoblastic leukemia. This chain links TRBV12-3 or TRBV12-4 with TRBJ2-3, with 9 bases that match TRBD1. The CDR3 protein is CASSRRGQGSTDTQYF. The CDR3 region has the DNA TGTGCCAGCAGTCGTAGAGGACAGGGGAGCACAGATACGCAGTATTTT.